A selection of T cell receptor beta chains follows, all from one sample in a study of molecular identifiers for immune sequencing clone quantification. One entry per CDR3 protein results from TCRdb running MiXCR on the PCR reads. The sample lists some 96,000 distinct CDR3 sequences, roughly 26% occurring once. Sequencing was carried out using naive CD8+ T cells from blood, with Jurkat cell RNA spiked in. The receptor set was obtained from a human donor in good health. Some libraries in this study had Jurkat cell RNA spiked in. CDR3s include the opening cysteine and the closing phenylalanine or tryptophan. A D gene is named only where the DNA matches it firmly.

J gene	V gene	D gene	CDR3 length	CDR3 protein
TRBJ2-1	TRBV5-4	TRBD2	15	CASSSLGGGPNEQFF
TRBJ2-5	TRBV6-5	TRBD2	19	CASSYSSSATLADQETQYF
TRBJ2-7	TRBV7-2	TRBD2	15	CASSLGTSVPGEQYF
TRBJ2-7	TRBV4-3	.	17	CASSQDLTERRGNEQYF
TRBJ2-7	TRBV6-5	TRBD1	14	CASRSRQGLYEQYF
TRBJ1-1	TRBV29-1	TRBD1	13	CSGNPTGGTEAFF
TRBJ2-5	TRBV7-9	TRBD2	16	CASSSRLAGGLETQYF
TRBJ2-7	TRBV5-1	TRBD1	14	CASRSSGGSYEQYF
TRBJ2-1	TRBV4-1	TRBD2	16	CASSQAPGLASNEQFF
TRBJ2-1	TRBV12-3/TRBV12-4	TRBD2	15	CASSFGVASGNEQFF
TRBJ1-1	TRBV27	TRBD1	12	CASSLQQGEAFF
TRBJ1-6	TRBV7-9	.	14	CASSSTGPNSPLHF
TRBJ2-3	TRBV29-1	TRBD2	17	CSVVSPLERGSTDTQYF
TRBJ2-7	TRBV27	.	16	CASSSNLGPRGREQYF
TRBJ1-2	TRBV6-2/TRBV6-3	.	13	CASSPTLNYGYTF
TRBJ2-4	TRBV5-4	.	17	CASSLNPGPLAKNIQYF
TRBJ2-7	TRBV28	TRBD1	15	CASTLTPDRVYEQYF
TRBJ2-7	TRBV7-9	.	13	CASSSGDTYEQYF
TRBJ2-1	TRBV4-3	TRBD2	16	CASSQDSSGGGNEQFF
TRBJ2-5	TRBV6-5	TRBD1	13	CATRQGFQETQYF